The 24 T cell receptor beta chains below were found in one sample sequenced in a study of blood T cell repertoires in COVID-19. Method: immunoSEQ multiplex PCR; TCRdb's copy keeps in-frame clones and lacks some. The table lists around 100,000 clones, about 85% of them singletons. Source material: peripheral blood. The receptors were gathered from a human donor in a cohort sampled during active COVID-19.

This clone has more than one count but fewer than ten. Other nucleotide sequences from this sample produce the same CDR3. This sequence joins TRBV3-1 (or the pseudogene TRBV3-2) and TRBJ1-1; TRBD1 matches 7 bases. Germline V gene sequence: CDR1 LGHDT, CDR2 YNNKEL (reference sequence). The CDR3 extends over 14 amino acids. J was trimmed by 2 bases and V by 4 bases; bases with no gene match: 4. CDR3 sequence (DNA): TGTGCCAGCAGCCCCCGGGACAGAAACACTGAAGCTTTCTTT. It is translated as CASSPRDRNTEAFF.

This chain connects TRBV7-9 to TRBJ2-1; TRBD2 matches at 14 bases. Trimming at V came to 6 bases and at J to 3 bases, leaving 4 bases not matched to a gene. This CDR3 has 16 residues. In germline, CDR1 is SEHNR, CDR2 FQNEAQ (reference sequence). The CDR3 nucleotides read TGTGCCAGCAGGGGACTAGCGGGAGATGACTACAATGAGCAGTTCTTC. It translates to CASRGLAGDDYNEQFF.

The CDR3 region is CAIGKPGTGMNEQFF. DNA of the CDR3: TGTGCCATCGGAAAGCCCGGGACAGGGATGAATGAGCAGTTCTTC. This sequence joins TRBV10-3 and TRBJ2-1, with 9 bases aligning to TRBD1. Trimming at V came to 8 bases and at J to 7 bases, leaving 12 bases not matched to a gene. The germline gives CDR1 ENHRY, CDR2 SYGVKD. The CDR3 has 15 residues.

The chain is built from TRBV2 and TRBJ2-5; no clear D gene. The CDR3 is 13 residues long. Between the trimmed V and J ends, which lost 6 bases and 5 bases, there was a span of 13 bases. Germline V gene data show CDR1 as SNHLY and CDR2 as FYNNEI. The CDR3 reads CASSPISRETQYF. The CDR3 DNA follows: TGTGCCAGCAGCCCCATCTCCCGGGAGACCCAGTACTTC.

The chain links TRBV7-2 to TRBJ1-1; TRBD1 is a possible D gene (6 bases). The germline V gene encodes CDR1 SGHTA and CDR2 FQGNSA. Between the trimmed V and J ends, which lost 5 bases and 4 bases, there was a span of 17 bases. The CDR3 totals 15 residues. CDR3 bases: TGTGCCAGCAGCCCTAGGCAGGGGCGATTCACTGAAGCTTTCTTT. Its protein product is CASSPRQGRFTEAFF.

The chain uses TRBV3-1 (or the pseudogene TRBV3-2) and TRBJ2-7; 12 positions agree with TRBD2. The ends lost 6 bases at V and 5 bases at J; junction bases unmatched: 5. The CDR3 has 14 amino acids. The germline V gene encodes CDR1 LGHDT and CDR2 YNNKEL (reference sequence). CDR3 bases: TGTGCCAGCAGGACTAGCGGGAGTTCCCACGAGCAGTACTTC. Translation gives CASRTSGSSHEQYF.

The chain has TRBV4-1 and TRBJ1-5, with a tentative D call TRBD1 (6 bases). Germline CDR1 MGHRA, CDR2 YSYEKL. The ends were cut back, 3 bases at V and 4 bases at J, with 22 bases in the middle. The CDR3 length is 18 residues. This CDR3 reads CASSQVPGGRQGNQPQHF. The CDR3 DNA reads TGCGCCAGCAGCCAGGTCCCCGGCGGACGCCAGGGGAATCAGCCCCAGCATTTT.

The J gene is TRBJ2-7, the V gene TRBV5-6; 13 nucleotides line up with TRBD2. The length of the CDR3 is 16 residues. Trimming removed 4 bases from V and 2 bases from J; junction bases left unmatched: 6. Germline V gene lookup returns CDR1 SGHDT and CDR2 YYEEEE. This CDR3 is CASSPKGTSGAYEQYF. Here the CDR3 DNA reads TGTGCCAGCAGCCCCAAAGGGACTAGCGGGGCCTACGAGCAGTACTTC.

The gene calls are TRBV7-2 and TRBJ2-1; D perhaps matches TRBD2 (5 bases). The CDR3 has 16 amino acids. V was pared by 4 bases and J by 4 bases, with 17 bases between. The germline CDR1 and CDR2 sequences are SGHTA and FQGNSA. The CDR3 is CASSSLQTRNYNEQFF. The CDR3 DNA is TGTGCCAGCAGCTCCCTGCAAACTAGAAATTACAATGAGCAGTTCTTC. Full variable domain (rest looked up from reference TRBV7-2 and TRBJ2-1): GAGVSQSPSNKVTEKGKDVELRCDPISGHTALYWYRQSLGQGLEFLIYFQGNSAPDKSGLPSDRFSAERTGGSVSTLTIQRTQQEDSAVYLCASSSLQTRNYNEQFFGPGTRLTVL.

The rearrangement links TRBV29-1 to TRBJ2-7; D might be TRBD2 (6 bases). The CDR3 runs to 13 residues. Trimming shortened V by 4 bases and J by 0 bases, and 10 bases separated the two germline ends. CDR1 and CDR2 (germline): SQVTM, ANQGSEA. As DNA, the CDR3 is TGCAGCGTTGTCATCGGGAGCTCCTACGAGCAGTACTTC. This translates into CSVVIGSSYEQYF.

A word on this clone: The sample contains more than one DNA sequence encoding this CDR3. The chain carries TRBV2 and TRBJ1-5, with no clear D. V was clipped by 4 bases and J by 5 bases, with 9 bases between them. This CDR3 comprises 13 residues. Germline V gene sequence: CDR1 SNHLY, CDR2 FYNNEI. The CDR3 DNA follows: TGTGCCAGCAGTGGAGGGATGGATCAGCCCCAGCATTTT. It yields the protein CASSGGMDQPQHF.

The genes are TRBV7-2 and TRBJ2-7; tentative D call: TRBD1 (6 bases). There are 15 residues in the CDR3. From germline, CDR1 is SGHTA and CDR2 FQGNSA. V was pared by 1 base and J by 1 base, with 11 bases between. The CDR3 region is CASSLGGPNSYEQYF. CDR3 bases: TGTGCCAGCAGCTTAGGGGGGCCAAATTCCTACGAGCAGTACTTC.

This chain uses TRBV10-2 with TRBJ2-5; 8 bases fit TRBD2. Germline trimming cut 7 bases from V and 5 bases from J; bases unmatched to any gene: 12. The length of the CDR3 is 15 residues. Germline V gene sequence: CDR1 WSHSY, CDR2 SAAADI. The CDR3 reads CASIVSGGPDETQYF. The CDR3 nucleotides read TGCGCCAGCATCGTCTCGGGAGGGCCGGATGAGACCCAGTACTTC.

The chain couples TRBV3-1 (or the pseudogene TRBV3-2) to TRBJ2-1, with 8 positions matching TRBD2. CDR1 is LGHDT and CDR2 is YNNKEL in the germline V gene (reference sequence). With 1 base clipped from V and 8 bases from J, the junction kept 16 bases outside the gene matches. The CDR3 extends over 18 amino acids. CDR3: CASSQGRLAGLLGDEQFF. The CDR3 DNA reads TGTGCCAGCAGCCAAGGTAGGCTAGCGGGCCTTCTCGGCGATGAGCAGTTCTTC.

This rearrangement joins TRBV10-1 to TRBJ2-1; TRBD2 matches at 9 bases. The CDR3 totals 16 residues. The ends lost 4 bases at V and 4 bases at J; junction bases unmatched: 8. The germline gives CDR1 WNHNN, CDR2 SYGVQD (reference sequence). CDR3 sequence (DNA): TGCGCCAGCAGTGCGACGCTAGCGGGGCGTTACAATGAGCAGTTCTTC. It yields the protein CASSATLAGRYNEQFF.

The genes are TRBV6-2 or TRBV6-3 and TRBJ2-7; perhaps TRBD1 as D (5 bases). The CDR3 totals 11 residues. Germline CDR1 and CDR2: MNHEY and SVGEGT. Between the trimmed V and J ends, which lost 6 bases and 7 bases, there was a span of 10 bases. CDR3 nucleotide sequence: TGTGCCAGCAGCCCCCCAGGGGAGCAGTACTTC. Its protein is CASSPPGEQYF.

There are a few counts of this clone. V is TRBV10-3 and J is TRBJ2-1, with a tentative D call TRBD2 (5 bases). This CDR3 is 16 amino acids long. Trimming left V 2 bases short and J 2 bases short, with 13 bases between. CDR1 and CDR2 from the germline V gene are ENHRY and SYGVKD. This CDR3 reads CAISEGGTGTYNEQFF. Written as DNA, the CDR3 is TGTGCCATCAGTGAGGGAGGAACTGGCACCTACAATGAGCAGTTCTTC.

The chain recombines TRBV7-8 with TRBJ2-3; 11 bases match TRBD2. The trim removed 6 bases at V and 2 bases at J, leaving 7 bases unmatched. Germline CDR1 reads SGHVS; CDR2 reads FQNEAQ. There are 16 residues in the CDR3. The CDR3 protein is CASSSLAGGTTDTQYF. In nucleotides, the CDR3 is TGTGCCAGCAGTTCTCTAGCGGGAGGTACCACAGATACGCAGTATTTT.

This chain uses TRBV20-1 with TRBJ2-2; possible D gene TRBD2, 6 bases. Germline CDR1 DFQATT, CDR2 SNEGSKA (reference sequence). V lost 3 bases, J lost 6 bases, and 17 bases lay in between. The CDR3 covers 15 residues. The CDR3: CSASWGVRSAGELFF. CDR3 nucleotide sequence: TGCAGTGCTAGTTGGGGGGTTCGCAGCGCCGGGGAGCTGTTTTTT.

The chain links TRBV6-6 to TRBJ1-2; D gene unclear. Germline V lookup: CDR1 MNHNY, CDR2 SVGAGI (reference sequence). Trimming removed 2 bases from V and 6 bases from J, with 16 bases in between. The CDR3 is made up of 15 amino acids. CDR3 loop: CASSYERKTSNGYTF. CDR3 coding DNA: TGTGCCAGCAGTTACGAGAGGAAAACAAGTAATGGCTACACCTTC.

This clone showed up just a few times. The chain combines TRBV18 with TRBJ1-2; the D gene is possibly TRBD1 (5 bases). The CDR3 is 12 residues long. The germline V gene has CDR1 KGHSH and CDR2 LQKENI. The V end lost 5 bases, the J end lost 7 bases, and 11 bases lay between the germline ends. The chain's CDR3 is CASSAQGRGYTF. The DNA for the CDR3 is TGTGCCAGCTCAGCGCAGGGCCGTGGCTACACCTTC.

This sequence joins TRBV7-2 and TRBJ1-3; TRBD1 agrees at 8 bases. The CDR3 length is 16 residues. V gave up 5 bases and J gave up 4 bases; unmatched junction bases: 10. Looked up from germline, CDR1 is SGHTA and CDR2 is FQGNSA. The CDR3 DNA reads TGTGCCAGCAGCGGCCGGGACAGGTCTATCGGAAACACCATATATTTT. Amino acids: CASSGRDRSIGNTIYF.

This clone has a handful of counts. V and J are TRBV19 and TRBJ1-1, with a possible D match to TRBD1 (5 bases). The CDR3 is 15 amino acids. The germline V gene has CDR1 LNHDA and CDR2 SQIVND (reference sequence). V lost 1 base, J lost 1 base, and 10 bases lay in between. The CDR3 bases are TGTGCCAGTAGTATAGCTGGGGGGAAGAACACTGAAGCTTTCTTT. This sequence encodes CASSIAGGKNTEAFF. Full variable domain (remainder filled in from reference TRBV19 and TRBJ1-1): DGGITQSPKYLFRKEGQNVTLSCEQNLNHDAMYWYRQDPGQGLRLIYYSQIVNDFQKGDIAEGYSVSREKKESFPLTVTSAQKNPTAFYLCASSIAGGKNTEAFFGQGTRLTVV.

This sequence joins TRBV7-2 and TRBJ2-5, with 9 bases matching TRBD1. This CDR3 has 14 residues. Trimming at V came to 5 bases and at J to 4 bases, leaving 5 bases not matched to a gene. Germline values: CDR1 SGHTA, CDR2 FQGNSA. This chain's CDR3 is CASSAGQGRETQYF. The CDR3 region has the DNA TGTGCCAGCAGCGCCGGACAGGGGCGAGAGACCCAGTACTTC. The entire variable domain, with the rest obtained from reference TRBV7-2 and TRBJ2-5, is as follows: GAGVSQSPSNKVTEKGKDVELRCDPISGHTALYWYRQSLGQGLEFLIYFQGNSAPDKSGLPSDRFSAERTGGSVSTLTIQRTQQEDSAVYLCASSAGQGRETQYFGPGTRLLVL.